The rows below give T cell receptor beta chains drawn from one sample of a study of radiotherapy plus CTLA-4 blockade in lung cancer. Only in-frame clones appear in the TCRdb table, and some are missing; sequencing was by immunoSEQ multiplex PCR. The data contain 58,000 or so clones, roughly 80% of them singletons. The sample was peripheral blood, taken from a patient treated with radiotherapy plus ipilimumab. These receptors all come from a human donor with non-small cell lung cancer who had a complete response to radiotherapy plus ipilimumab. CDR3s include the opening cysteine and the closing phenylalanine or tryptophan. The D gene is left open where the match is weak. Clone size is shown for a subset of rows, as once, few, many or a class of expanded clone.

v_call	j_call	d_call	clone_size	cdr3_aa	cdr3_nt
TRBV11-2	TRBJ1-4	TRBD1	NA	CASSFEGRDRVNEKLFF	TGTGCCAGCAGCTTTGAAGGCCGGGACAGGGTCAATGAAAAACTGTTTTTT
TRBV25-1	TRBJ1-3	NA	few	CASSDLSGEDTIYF	TGTGCCAGCAGTGACCTAAGCGGGGAAGACACCATATATTTT
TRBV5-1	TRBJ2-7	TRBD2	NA	CASSLAASGGAAYEQYF	TGCGCCAGCAGCTTGGCGGCTAGCGGGGGGGCTGCCTACGAGCAGTACTTC
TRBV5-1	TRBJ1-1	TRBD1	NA	CASSLETGRTEAFF	TGCGCCAGCAGCTTGGAGACAGGGCGCACTGAAGCTTTCTTT
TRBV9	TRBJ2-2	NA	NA	CASSTQASGELFF	TGTGCCAGCAGCACCCAAGCATCCGGGGAGCTGTTTTTT
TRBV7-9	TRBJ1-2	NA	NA	CASSLGVDGYTF	TGTGCCAGCAGCTTAGGCGTGGATGGCTACACCTTC
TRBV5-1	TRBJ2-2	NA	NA	CASSLGRGTNTGELFF	TGCGCCAGCAGCTTGGGGCGGGGAACGAACACCGGGGAGCTGTTTTTT
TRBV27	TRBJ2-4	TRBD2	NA	CASSLRGRVAGGFAKNIQYF	TGTGCCAGCAGTTTAAGGGGAAGGGTAGCGGGGGGGTTTGCCAAAAACATTCAGTACTTC
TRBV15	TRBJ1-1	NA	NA	CATSPPSRNTEAFF	TGTGCCACCAGTCCTCCTTCGAGGAACACTGAAGCTTTCTTT
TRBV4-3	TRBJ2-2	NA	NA	CASSQVAGQTGELFF	TGCGCCAGCAGCCAAGTGGCAGGGCAAACCGGGGAGCTGTTTTTT
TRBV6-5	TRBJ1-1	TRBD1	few	CASSYDRGVTEAFF	TGTGCCAGCAGCTACGACAGGGGAGTTACTGAAGCTTTCTTT
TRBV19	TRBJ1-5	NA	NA	CASSIGRRNQPQHF	TGTGCCAGTAGTATTGGTCGGAGAAATCAGCCCCAGCATTTT
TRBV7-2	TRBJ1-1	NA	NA	CASSFLNTEAFF	TGTGCCAGCAGCTTTCTAAACACTGAAGCTTTCTTT
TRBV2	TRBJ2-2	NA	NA	CASSGRGTGELFF	TGTGCCAGCAGTGGGAGGGGCACCGGGGAGCTGTTTTTT
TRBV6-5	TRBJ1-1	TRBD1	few	CASSWTGRDTEAFF	TGTGCCAGCAGTTGGACAGGGAGGGACACTGAAGCTTTCTTT
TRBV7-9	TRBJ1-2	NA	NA	CASSLSARGYGYTF	TGTGCCAGCAGCTTAAGCGCCAGGGGCTATGGCTACACCTTC
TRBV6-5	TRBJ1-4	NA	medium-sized	CASSPRRGGEKLFF	TGTGCCAGCAGTCCCCGACGAGGAGGGGAAAAACTGTTTTTT
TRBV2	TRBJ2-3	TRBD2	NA	CASFSRLAGGGTDTQYF	TGTGCCAGCTTTAGCCGGCTAGCGGGGGGCGGGACAGATACGCAGTATTTT
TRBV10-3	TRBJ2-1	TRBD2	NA	CAISEYVGSGGVPNEQFF	TGTGCCATCAGTGAGTACGTCGGTAGCGGGGGGGTTCCCAATGAGCAGTTCTTC
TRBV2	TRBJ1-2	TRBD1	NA	CASSGTGGSGYTF	TGTGCCAGCAGTGGGACAGGGGGCTCTGGCTACACCTTC
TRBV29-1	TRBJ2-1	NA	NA	CSVSHSGYNEQFF	TGCAGCGTTTCACATAGCGGATACAATGAGCAGTTCTTC
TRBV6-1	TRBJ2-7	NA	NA	CASSPRRYSYEQYF	TGTGCCAGCAGTCCTCGGAGGTACTCCTACGAGCAGTACTTC
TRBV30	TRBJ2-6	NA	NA	CAWTSGSPSNVLTF	TGTGCCTGGACCTCCGGGAGTCCCTCCAACGTCCTGACTTTC
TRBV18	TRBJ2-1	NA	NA	CASSPRTDLTSYNEQFF	TGTGCCAGCTCTCCTCGGACGGACTTAACCTCTTACAATGAGCAGTTCTTC
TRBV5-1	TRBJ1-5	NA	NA	CASRSGEGQPQHF	TGCGCCAGCAGATCCGGGGAGGGTCAGCCCCAGCATTTT
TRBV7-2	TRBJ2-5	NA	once	CASSSRSETQYF	TGTGCCAGCAGCTCCCGTTCGGAGACCCAGTACTTC
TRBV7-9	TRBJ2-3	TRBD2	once	CASSWTSGSTDTQYF	TGTGCCAGCAGCTGGACTAGCGGGAGCACAGATACGCAGTATTTT
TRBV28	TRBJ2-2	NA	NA	CASGGSGGTGELFF	TGTGCCAGCGGCGGGTCCGGGGGCACCGGGGAGCTGTTTTTT
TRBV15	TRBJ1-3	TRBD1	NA	CATSRTTGTGGSEGNTIYF	TGTGCCACCAGCAGGACTACCGGGACAGGGGGCTCGGAGGGAAACACCATATATTTT
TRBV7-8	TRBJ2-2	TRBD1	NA	CASSPRDRGRTGELFF	TGTGCCAGCAGCCCACGGGACAGGGGGCGCACCGGGGAGCTGTTTTTT
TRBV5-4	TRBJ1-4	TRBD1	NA	CASSMTGVNEKLFF	TGTGCCAGCAGCATGACAGGGGTTAATGAAAAACTGTTTTTT
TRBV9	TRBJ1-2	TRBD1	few	CASSPRGTGGIGDGYTF	TGTGCCAGCAGCCCTCGGGGGACAGGGGGAATAGGAGATGGCTACACCTTC
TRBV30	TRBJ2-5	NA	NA	CAWTGPPQETQYF	TGTGCCTGGACCGGTCCCCCACAAGAGACCCAGTACTTC
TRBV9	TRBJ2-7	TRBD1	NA	CASSTGQGYEQYF	TGTGCCAGCAGCACGGGACAGGGTTACGAGCAGTACTTC
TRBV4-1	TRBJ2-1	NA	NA	CASSQQSSKNNEQFF	TGCGCCAGCAGCCAGCAGTCATCCAAAAACAATGAGCAGTTCTTC
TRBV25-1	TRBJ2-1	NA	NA	CASSDHRGTYNEQFF	TGTGCCAGCAGTGATCACCGGGGTACCTACAATGAGCAGTTCTTC
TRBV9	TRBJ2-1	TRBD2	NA	CASNRGGASYNEQFF	TGTGCCAGCAACCGGGGGGGGGCTTCCTACAATGAGCAGTTCTTC
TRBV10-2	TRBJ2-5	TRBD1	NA	CASSAVRGNGETQYF	TGCGCCAGCAGTGCGGTCAGGGGGAACGGGGAGACCCAGTACTTC
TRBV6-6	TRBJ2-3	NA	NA	CASSSNAGTDTQYF	TGTGCCAGCAGTTCAAATGCAGGGACAGATACGCAGTATTTT
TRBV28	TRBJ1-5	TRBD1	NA	CASKFLYQGAGNQPQHF	TGTGCCAGCAAGTTTCTATACCAGGGGGCGGGCAATCAGCCCCAGCATTTT
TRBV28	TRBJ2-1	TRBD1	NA	CASSTTGEGGYNEQFF	TGTGCCAGCAGCACAACAGGGGAAGGGGGCTACAATGAGCAGTTCTTC
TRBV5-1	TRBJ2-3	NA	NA	CASSLGLSTDTQYF	TGCGCCAGCAGCTTGGGACTATCCACAGATACGCAGTATTTT
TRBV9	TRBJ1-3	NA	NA	CAAREIGNTIYF	TGTGCAGCTAGGGAGATCGGAAACACCATATATTTT
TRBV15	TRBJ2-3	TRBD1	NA	CATSRDRGQGTQYF	TGTGCCACCAGCAGAGATAGAGGACAGGGAACGCAGTATTTT